This entry is about one TCR beta chain. Its antigen specificity is not known. Within one base of it there is no much larger clone, and no base qualities were kept. The method was the immunoSEQ multiplex PCR assay. The multiplex PCR relied on a mix of 60 forward primers for TCR Vbeta segments and 13 reverse primers for TCR Jbeta segments. The CDR3 region of rearranged TCR beta genes was amplified from genomic DNA with a multiplex PCR assay. The Illumina HiSeq System was used to sequence the amplified TCR beta libraries as 87-base-pair reads. The authors' pipeline ran thus. Across the 700 or so repertoires, a later analysis counted tens of millions of unique TCR beta chains, roughly 11 million of which were shared by at least two donors. A nearest-neighbor algorithm error-corrected the raw reads and collapsed the reads into unique sequences, merging closely related sequences to remove PCR and sequencing errors. CDR3 sequences were aligned to IMGT reference sequences to assign V, D and J gene segments. For a sequence to be retained, a match of at least six nucleotides to both a V gene segment and a J gene segment was required. Rearrangements were classified as productive when the CDR3 lacked stop codons and remained in frame with V and J, and all other rearrangements were classified as non-productive. Following IMGT convention, CDR3 was defined as the stretch from the second conserved V-encoded cysteine to the conserved J-encoded phenylalanine. In an earlier analysis of 587 of the donors, sequences lacking an unambiguous match to a single V gene segment were excluded. An earlier analysis of 587 of the donors called V segments functional above 56.7% productive rearrangements and segregating when the between-donor standard deviation exceeded 5%. A statistical classification framework was built to diagnose cytomegalovirus status from the catalog of TCR beta chain sequences. In a later analysis, V and J genes were assigned by comparing TCR nucleotide sequences against IMGT/GENE-DB human TR gene sequences. In a later analysis, CDR3 sequences and most-parsimonious VDJ recombination scenarios were assigned using the TCRdist pipeline. In a later analysis, every TCR beta chain was defined by the combination of its CDR3 amino acid sequence and its V-gene family, and reads without a unique V-gene family were dropped. A later analysis removed 550 to 700 highly shared, low-generation-probability nucleotide sequences to deal with suspected cross-contamination and a sequencing artifact. In a later analysis, a clonal expansion index for each public chain was calculated from normalized within-repertoire ranks of inferred template counts. Generation probabilities in a later analysis came from a VDJ recombination model fitted to out-of-frame rearrangements, and those results were checked against IGoR. A later analysis scored TCR-TCR, TCR-HLA and TCR-CMV co-occurrence with hypergeometric tests, applying a repertoire-size bias correction to TCR pairs. False discovery rates were estimated in a later analysis by permuting HLA or CMV assignments 20 times. In a later analysis, co-occurring TCRs were grouped using DBSCAN, with TCRdist sequence similarity added in when clustering inside HLA-allele-positive subsets. Repertoires with fewer than 30,000 or more than 120,000 public chains were left out of co-occurrence clustering, as were a handful of repertoires with anomalous nucleotide sharing. Here the immuneACCESS table is served through TCRdb, limited to in-frame sequences with V and J called. Missing clones are a known gap in these copies; in checked studies unresolved V genes cover under half, and the rest lacks a known reason. The V and J calls and clone size are taken from that table; D and trimming were inferred from the DNA. The sample table shows 180,000 or so clones, and approximately 72% are seen once. 2% to 2.5% of the sample lies in the top ten.

This specimen comes from a study of cytomegalovirus exposure and HLA in healthy donors listed by TCRdb under 2017. With respect to the entire study: In an earlier analysis of about 560 of the donors, roughly 300 Gb of sequence data and 100 million or so unique TCR beta sequences from about 180 million T cells were reported. Typing coverage differed by locus: A, B, C, DRB1 and DQB1 were typed in about 629-640 donors, DQA1 in 500 to 550, DPA1 in over 600, and DPB1 in approximately 450. Rather than using new phenotypic data, the later analysis identified candidate immune exposures from TCR beta sequences and from how often those sequences occurred across donors. Both class I and class II loci were covered by HLA typing, at four-digit resolution. The study was designed to test whether signatures of past pathogen exposure could be identified by cataloging public T cell receptors. In a later analysis, previously published TCR beta repertoires from 600 to 850 donors were re-analyzed and high-resolution HLA genotyping was added so that TCR occurrence patterns could be studied. All discovery cohort repertoires had been generated using a single sequencing platform. An earlier analysis of fewer than 750 of the donors used high-throughput TCR beta sequencing to judge whether each TCR beta V gene segment behaved as functional or pseudogenic. Besides the first cohort of about 730 subjects, a separate validation cohort made up of about 120 different subjects was used. Several DR-DQ haplotypes were handled as single units for association and clustering because linkage in the cohort was strong. Among the roughly 430 genotyped donors, around 81% belonged to the genetic ancestry cluster associated with self-reported Caucasian donors. The study used immunosequencing to profile the T cell repertoires of some 600 subjects and linked those repertoires to cytomegalovirus serostatus. To predict cytomegalovirus infection status, the study combined high-throughput TCR immunosequencing, statistical association of individual TCRs with disease status, and machine learning. Genome-wide SNP genotypes for about 65% of the roughly 670 donors were used in a later genetic analysis, which treated that subset as a discovery cohort. Donor age, sex, ethnicity and CMV serostatus were collected together with the repertoire data. Among around 400 genotyped donors of the cohort, an average of about 240,000 unique TCR beta nucleotide sequences was sequenced per donor, of which about 18% were non-productive. An early release that covered around 590 HLA-typed donors contained approximately 290 gigabases of sequencing data and tens of millions of unique TCR sequences. Paper-wide results and their limitations: The classifier was reported to diagnose cytomegalovirus status with high specificity and sensitivity in both the original cohort and the validation cohort. A further reported finding was that TCR beta sequences accurately predicted the HLA-A and HLA-B alleles for most subjects in the first cohort. V-gene and J-gene trimming of TCR beta chains was associated with a missense DCLRE1C variant in a later genetic analysis, and the association was replicated in an independent cohort. At a false discovery rate of 0.05, a later analysis linked about 16,000 TCR beta sequences to specific HLA alleles. Because counts were too low, under 20 rarely observed V segments, including chromosome 9 orphons, were left out of the earlier analysis of approximately 580 of the donors. While some public TCRs were present in many individuals, most TCR sequences turned up only very rarely across donors. The cohort was sequenced for TCR beta chains only, and without alpha or paired-chain data the features that could be detected were limited. According to a later genetic analysis, donors in an Asian-associated ancestry cluster had fewer N-insertions in productive TCRs than the roughly 700-donor mean. The only immune exposure information available for the cohort was CMV serostatus. Linkage disequilibrium might explain the correlated functional status among segregating V segments, but an unknown experimental factor could not be ruled out. In a later analysis, TCR association rates were found to vary across HLA loci, with the most associated TCRs seen for DRB1 alleles and the fewest for HLA-C alleles. In a later analysis, several top co-occurrence clusters were reported to appear linked to parvovirus B19, influenza, CMV and Epstein-Barr virus. Most CMV-associated TCR beta chains appeared to be HLA-restricted in a later analysis, and the HLA associations seemed to be driven largely by CMV exposure. When HLA alleles, especially DR and DQ, strongly co-occurred, TCR associations were difficult to assign to individual alleles. HLA typing was unavailable for some donors at each locus, so association tests used only the typed subset. In an earlier analysis of more than 500 of the donors, most TCR beta V segments appeared in productive rearrangements about 87% or about 30% of the time, broadly matching IMGT annotations. The presence/absence analyses assumed that sequencing depth was roughly uniform across donors, and that assumption may not be true. Some IMGT-functional V segments, including TRBV6-2 and TRBV6-3, could not be told apart with the 87-base-pair reads, so those segments were excluded. A group of highly shared sequence variants was considered likely to be a technical artifact of the sequencing pipeline. Compared with equally common non-associated chains, HLA-associated TCR beta chains in a later analysis were more clonally expanded and had lower generation probabilities. The study listed 164 TCR beta chains as associated with cytomegalovirus. The authors suggested that the approach could potentially be generalized to other disease states and immunological phenotypes. A few of the identified cytomegalovirus-associated TCR beta chains were confirmed in vitro to be specific for cytomegalovirus antigens.

Measured from the cysteine to the phenylalanine, the CDR3 is 13 residues long. The sequence is cut down to CDR3 DNA, 39 bases in frame from base 1. Trimming costs V 6 bases and J 2 bases, and their ends lie 9 bases apart. CDR1 and CDR2, per the germline V gene, are MNHNS and SASEGT. In total, more than 500 healthy bone marrow donors made up the cohort. At the time of sampling, every cohort member was nominally healthy, though immune exposures that went unrecorded were likely present. Of the approximately 700 cohort members, around 280 had positive CMV serostatus and fewer than 450 had negative CMV serostatus, and CMV serostatus was not recorded for the donor. A peripheral blood sample was collected from each donor, and TCR beta sequencing was performed on peripheral blood mononuclear cells. The Qiagen DNeasy Blood Extraction Kit was used to extract genomic DNA from the blood cell samples.

Material: PBMCs. The receptor comes from a human donor in good health. The rearranged segments are TRBV6-1 and TRBJ2-3; confidence is insufficient to name the D gene. CDR3 protein: CASSEPNTDTQYF. The DNA sequence is given as TGTGCCAGCAGCGAACCAAACACAGATACGCAGTATTTT.